A single sample is the source of the 21 T cell receptor beta chains below, sequenced in a study of cytomegalovirus exposure and HLA in healthy donors. The study ran its PCR with 60 Vbeta and 13 Jbeta primers. This table comes from immunoSEQ multiplex PCR, and its TCRdb copy is limited to in-frame clones, with some not included. In the table there are about 160,000 clones, 80% of which are singletons. The sample comprised PBMCs. These receptors originate from a man aged 25 to 40 in good health and CMV-seronegative.

The chain uses TRBV7-6 and TRBJ2-2; TRBD2 agrees at 8 bases. J lost 1 base, V lost 4 bases, and 8 bases had no gene match. The CDR3 extends over 17 amino acids. Germline CDR1 and CDR2: SGHVS and FNYEAQ. The chain's CDR3 is CASSSPDGRGNTGELFF. CDR3 nucleotides: TGTGCCAGCAGCTCTCCGGACGGGAGGGGGAACACCGGGGAGCTGTTTTTT.

The chain links TRBV5-6 to TRBJ2-2, with TRBD1 as a possible D gene (6 bases). Trimming shortened V by 9 bases and J by 6 bases, and 18 bases separated the two germline ends. The V gene's germline CDR1 is SGHDT and CDR2 YYEEEE. The CDR3 contains 14 residues. The CDR3 region is CATHQAPGAGELFF. The CDR3 nucleotides read TGTGCCACCCACCAGGCCCCAGGGGCCGGGGAGCTGTTTTTT.

The V and J genes are TRBV5-6 and TRBJ2-2, with a tentative D call TRBD2 (5 bases). The CDR3 runs 15 residues. V lost 3 bases to trimming and J lost 1 base, with 10 bases between them. The V gene's germline CDR1 is SGHDT and CDR2 YYEEEE. This CDR3 is CASSWEYQNTGELFF. Here the CDR3 DNA reads TGTGCCAGCAGCTGGGAGTACCAGAACACCGGGGAGCTGTTTTTT.

The V and J genes are TRBV11-3 and TRBJ1-6; D is uncertain. Germline-derived CDR1 and CDR2 are SGHNT and YENEEA. The CDR3 runs 13 residues. With 5 bases removed from V and 7 bases from J, the gap between germline ends came to 9 bases. The CDR3 DNA reads TGTGCCAGCAGCGCTGACTTGAATTCACCCCTCCACTTT. It encodes CASSADLNSPLHF.

The chain carries TRBV7-2 and TRBJ1-2; D gene ambiguous. The CDR3 is made up of 12 amino acids. The V end lost 4 bases, the J end lost 7 bases, and 10 bases lay between the germline ends. The germline CDR1 and CDR2 sequences are SGHTA and FQGNSA. The CDR3 nucleotides read TGTGCCAGCAGCTCTGACTGGTCTGGCTACACCTTC. It translates to CASSSDWSGYTF.

The rearrangement links TRBV27 to TRBJ2-3, with a possible D match to TRBD2 (7 bases). This CDR3 has 16 amino acids. The V end was cut by 3 bases, the J end by 4 bases, with 17 bases between. CDR1 and CDR2 (germline): MNHEY, SMNVEV (reference sequence). CDR3 loop: CASSLRGRVGPDTQYF. The CDR3 DNA reads as TGTGCCAGCAGTTTGAGGGGGAGGGTTGGTCCAGATACGCAGTATTTT.

The rearrangement joins TRBV9 to TRBJ2-5, with no clear D. The CDR3 totals 15 residues. The germline V and J ends were trimmed by 0 bases and 4 bases, with 13 bases remaining between them. Per germline, CDR1 SGDLS and CDR2 YYNGEE. CDR3 region: CASSVDAGGGETQYF. CDR3 DNA: TGTGCCAGCAGCGTAGATGCCGGCGGCGGAGAGACCCAGTACTTC.

V usage is TRBV5-1 and J usage is TRBJ2-3, with D tentatively TRBD1 (5 bases). There are 16 residues in the CDR3. V was cut by 2 bases and J by 0 bases, with 13 bases left in between. Germline values: CDR1 SGHRS, CDR2 YFSETQ. In DNA, the CDR3 is TGCGCCAGCAGCTTCGAGTTGGGGCCGAGCACAGATACGCAGTATTTT. Translation: CASSFELGPSTDTQYF.

This clone was recorded only once. This chain links TRBV9 with TRBJ1-1; no clear D gene. CDR1 is SGDLS, CDR2 YYNGEE, per germline. Trimming pared 3 bases from V and 0 bases from J, leaving 15 bases between. This CDR3 is built from 16 residues. The CDR3 nucleotides are TGTGCCAGCAGCGCAACCCTGCACAGCCTGAACACTGAAGCTTTCTTT. Protein product: CASSATLHSLNTEAFF.

CDR3 DNA: TGTGCCAGCAGCTTGGACAGGGCACCTGGCTACACCTTC. It specifies CASSLDRAPGYTF. This chain joins TRBV5-4 and TRBJ1-2; tentative D call: TRBD1 (6 bases). CDR1 is SGHNT and CDR2 is YYREEE in the germline V gene (reference sequence). Trimming shortened V by 0 bases and J by 7 bases, and 10 bases separated the two germline ends. The CDR3 is 13 amino acids.

This clone was seen more than once but under ten times. This chain links TRBV25-1 with TRBJ2-1, with 9 bases fitting TRBD1. Germline-derived CDR1 and CDR2 are MGHDK and SYGVNS. The CDR3 loop spans 14 amino acids. The trim removed 7 bases at V and 2 bases at J, leaving 3 bases unmatched. DNA for the CDR3: TGTGCCAGCAAGGGACAGGGCCCCTACAATGAGCAGTTCTTC. Residues: CASKGQGPYNEQFF.

The chain employs TRBV9 and TRBJ2-5, with D possibly matching TRBD1 (6 bases). Germline CDR1 is SGDLS and CDR2 is YYNGEE. The CDR3 length is 15 residues. Trimming pared 5 bases from V and 7 bases from J, leaving 21 bases between. The CDR3 loop reads CASSPREGLGGTQYF. The CDR3, as DNA: TGTGCCAGCAGTCCGCGAGAGGGCCTAGGGGGGACCCAGTACTTC.

The chain carries TRBV28 and TRBJ2-1, with a tentative D call TRBD2 (6 bases). Germline CDR1 MDHEN, CDR2 SYDVKM. This CDR3 comprises 11 residues. Trimming took off 6 bases at V and 9 bases at J, with 9 bases between the two ends. The CDR3 bases are TGTGCCAGCAGCCTGGAGGGTGAGCAGTTCTTC. It encodes CASSLEGEQFF.

This clone was seen only once. The chain links TRBV2 to TRBJ1-5; 9 nucleotides agree with TRBD1. The ends lost 0 bases at V and 3 bases at J; junction bases unmatched: 3. The CDR3 is 16 residues long. Germline V gives CDR1 SNHLY, CDR2 FYNNEI. The CDR3 DNA sequence: TGTGCCAGCAGTGAAGCGGGGACAGGGAACAATCAGCCCCAGCATTTT. It specifies CASSEAGTGNNQPQHF.

In this sample, this clone turned up a few times. The sample carries other DNA sequences with the same CDR3. The chain employs TRBV15 and TRBJ2-7, with D possibly matching TRBD2 (5 bases). Trimming took off 0 bases at V and 0 bases at J, with 24 bases between the two ends. CDR1 is LNHNV and CDR2 is YYDKDF in the germline V gene (reference sequence). The CDR3 sequence is 20 residues long. CDR3: CATSRDRAQAAGLDSYEQYF. The CDR3 bases are TGTGCCACCAGCAGAGATAGGGCCCAAGCGGCGGGTTTGGACTCCTACGAGCAGTACTTC.

The CDR3 protein is CASSVGSSPSSYEQYF. The CDR3 nucleotides are TGTGCCAGCAGCGTAGGGAGTAGCCCTAGCTCCTACGAGCAGTACTTC. The chain joins TRBV9 to TRBJ2-5; D gene uncertain. The J call may be incorrect, as the DNA end agrees better with TRBJ2-7. Germline lookup yields CDR1 SGDLS and CDR2 YYNGEE. CDR3 size: 16 residues.

Here the CDR3 reads CASSLSYRGYGYTF. The CDR3 DNA reads as TGTGCCAGCAGTCTTAGCTACAGGGGCTATGGCTACACCTTC. This chain uses TRBV28 with TRBJ1-2; 7 bases align to TRBD1. This CDR3 is built from 14 residues. V lost 5 bases to trimming and J lost 4 bases; unmatched junction nucleotides: 7. Germline V CDR1 and CDR2: MDHEN, SYDVKM.

The V gene is TRBV6-5, the J gene TRBJ1-1; D is possibly TRBD1 (5 bases). The CDR3 extends over 14 amino acids. Trimming removed 3 bases from V and 6 bases from J, with 14 bases in between. Germline V lookup: CDR1 MNHEY, CDR2 SVGAGI. DNA for the CDR3: TGTGCCAGCAGTTATTCAGGGAATCGGCCTGAAGCTTTCTTT. As protein: CASSYSGNRPEAFF.

The chain recombines TRBV19 with TRBJ1-2, with TRBD1 identical over 7 bases. From germline, CDR1 is LNHDA and CDR2 SQIVND (reference sequence). Germline trimming cut 1 base from V and 6 bases from J; bases unmatched to any gene: 5. The CDR3 loop spans 14 amino acids. CDR3: CASSIAGTADGYTF. The CDR3 bases are TGTGCCAGTAGTATAGCCGGGACAGCGGATGGCTACACCTTC.

The rearrangement joins TRBV29-1 to TRBJ1-1; unclear D gene. Germline V CDR1 and CDR2: SQVTM, ANQGSEA. There are 12 residues in the CDR3. Deletions cut 4 bases from V and 4 bases from J, with 10 bases between. CDR3 in DNA: TGCAGCGTTGGTCGGGAGTCCACTGAAGCTTTCTTT. Its translation: CSVGRESTEAFF.

This clone was counted between two and nine times. The chain combines TRBV7-7 with TRBJ1-1; possibly TRBD1 for D (6 bases). Germline CDR1 and CDR2: SSHAT and FNYEAQ (reference sequence). The ends were cut back, 2 bases at V and 3 bases at J, with 7 bases in the middle. The length of the CDR3 is 13 residues. The CDR3: CASSLNRDTEAFF. As DNA, the CDR3 is TGTGCCAGCAGCTTAAACAGGGACACTGAAGCTTTCTTT.